This TCR beta chain originates from a study of graft-versus-host responses after intestinal transplantation. Study-wide context: Multivisceral, liver-intestinal, or isolated intestinal transplants were received by the recipients.

Germline assignment: CDR1 LGHNA and CDR2 YSLEER. Trimming at V came to 4 bases and at J to 4 bases, leaving 9 bases not matched to a gene. This CDR3 spans 17 amino acids. There are a few counts of this clone. Study-wide results and limits: The recipient marrow held GvH clones, and some of them showed up first in ileum or blood. Allografts of patients with graft-donor T cell macrochimerism showed high graft-versus-host to host-versus-graft clone ratios.

The authors seeded around 200,000 CFSE-labeled responder cells together with around 200,000 irradiated stimulator cells tagged with violet dye. Measured with immunoSEQ multiplex PCR; TCRdb has only the in-frame clones, and not every one. The sample lists 15,000 to 20,000 clones, about 40% occurring once. The chain links TRBV4-3 to TRBJ2-3; the match to TRBD2 covers 12 bases. This sequence was found in a human patient who was an organ donor for intestinal transplantation. The sample consisted of alloreactive CD4+ T cells from a mixed lymphocyte reaction culture, taken before transplantation. Subset reported: CFSE-low proliferating T cells sorted from approximately 6-day pre-transplant mixed lymphocyte reaction (GvH or HvG direction). The CDR3 sequence: CASSRFTSGGTADTQYF. In nucleotides, the CDR3 is TGCGCCAGCAGCCGATTCACTAGCGGGGGGACCGCAGATACGCAGTATTTT.